Here is one T cell receptor beta chain with its context. Its cognate antigen is unknown. Described time point: week 11, during vaccination. Vaccination comprised doses that each held 300 ug of mutant IDH1 20-mer peptide, plus topical imiquimod. This record belongs to a study of a mutant IDH1 vaccine in newly diagnosed glioma. Produced via immunoSEQ multiplex PCR; TCRdb's table is partial and in-frame only. Seen here are over 20,000 clones, 79% observed once, and the top ten hold over 7%. This specimen consisted of PBMCs, obtained from a glioma patient whose treatment included an IDH1 peptide vaccine. The TCR comes from a man in his forties with glioma.

This CDR3 reads CASSFGIGDGLNQPQHF. The CDR3 region has the DNA TGCGCCAGCAGCTTTGGCATAGGGGACGGGTTAAATCAGCCCCAGCATTTT. The chain couples TRBV5-1 to TRBJ1-5; D is perhaps TRBD1 (5 bases). V was shortened by 2 bases and J by 4 bases, with 19 bases between the two germline ends. CDR1 is SGHRS, CDR2 YFSETQ, per germline. The length of the CDR3 is 17 residues.